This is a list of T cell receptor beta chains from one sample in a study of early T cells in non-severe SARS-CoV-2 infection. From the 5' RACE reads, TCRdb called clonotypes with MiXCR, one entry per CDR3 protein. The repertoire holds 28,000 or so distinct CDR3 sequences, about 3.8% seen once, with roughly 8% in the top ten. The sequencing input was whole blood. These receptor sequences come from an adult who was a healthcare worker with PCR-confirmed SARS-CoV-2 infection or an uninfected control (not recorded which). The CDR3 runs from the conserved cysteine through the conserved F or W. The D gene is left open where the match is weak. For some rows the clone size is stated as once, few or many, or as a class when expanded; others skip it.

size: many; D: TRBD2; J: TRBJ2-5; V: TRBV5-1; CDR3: CASSFQGLAGETQYF; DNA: TGCGCCAGCAGCTTCCAGGGGCTAGCGGGTGAGACCCAGTACTTC
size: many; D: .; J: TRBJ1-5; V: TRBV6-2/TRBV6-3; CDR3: CASLPGGGDNQPQHF; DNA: TGTGCCAGCCTCCCCGGTGGAGGGGACAATCAGCCCCAGCATTTT
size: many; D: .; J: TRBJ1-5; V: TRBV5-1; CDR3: CASSLGENQPQHF; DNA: TGCGCCAGCAGCTTGGGAGAGAATCAGCCCCAGCATTTT
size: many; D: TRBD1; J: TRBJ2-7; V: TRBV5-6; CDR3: CASSRDRALYF; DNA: TGTGCCAGCAGCCGGGACAGGGCCCTGTACTTC
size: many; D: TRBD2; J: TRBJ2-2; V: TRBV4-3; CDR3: CASSQAGRGANTGELFF; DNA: TGCGCCAGCAGCCAAGCCGGGCGGGGGGCGAACACCGGGGAGCTGTTTTTT
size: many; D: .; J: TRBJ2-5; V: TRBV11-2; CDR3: CASRAAGGTQYF; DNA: TGTGCCAGCAGAGCGGCCGGAGGGACCCAGTACTTC
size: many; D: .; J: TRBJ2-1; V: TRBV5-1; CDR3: CASSLAGVYNEQFF; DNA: TGCGCCAGCAGCTTGGCGGGGGTATACAATGAGCAGTTCTTC
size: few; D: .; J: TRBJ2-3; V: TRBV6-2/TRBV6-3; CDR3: CASSKSSDGTDTQYF; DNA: TGTGCCAGCAGCAAGAGTAGCGATGGCACAGATACGCAGTATTTT
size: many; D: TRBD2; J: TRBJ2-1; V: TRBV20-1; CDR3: CSARSSGGPNEQFF; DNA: TGCAGTGCTAGGTCGAGCGGGGGGCCTAATGAGCAGTTCTTC
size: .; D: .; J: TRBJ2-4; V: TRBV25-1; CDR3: CASSGATWENIQYF; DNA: TGTGCCAGCAGTGGTGCTACATGGGAAAACATTCAGTACTTC
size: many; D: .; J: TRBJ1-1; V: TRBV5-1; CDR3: CASSNPRTGSMNTEAFF; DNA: TGCGCCAGCAGCAACCCTCGGACGGGAAGTATGAACACTGAAGCTTTCTTT
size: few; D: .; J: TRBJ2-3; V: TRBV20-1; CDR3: CSARDQAVAPDTQYF; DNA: TGCAGTGCTAGAGATCAAGCGGTCGCGCCAGATACGCAGTATTTT
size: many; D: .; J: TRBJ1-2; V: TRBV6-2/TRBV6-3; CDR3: CASSFSRTANYGYTF; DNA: TGTGCCAGCAGTTTTTCCCGGACAGCCAACTATGGCTACACCTTC
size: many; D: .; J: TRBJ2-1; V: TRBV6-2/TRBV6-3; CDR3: CASSRAASYNEQFF; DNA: TGTGCCAGCAGTCGGGCCGCCTCCTACAATGAGCAGTTCTTC
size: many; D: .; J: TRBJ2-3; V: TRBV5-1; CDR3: CASSRSVAVDTQYF; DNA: TGCGCCAGCAGCCGTAGCGTGGCGGTAGATACGCAGTATTTT
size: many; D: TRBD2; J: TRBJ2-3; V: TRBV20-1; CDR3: CSASLAGADTQYF; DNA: TGCAGTGCTAGCCTAGCGGGAGCAGATACGCAGTATTTT
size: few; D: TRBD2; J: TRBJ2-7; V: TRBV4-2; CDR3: CASSQDRASGGAEQYF; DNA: TGTGCCAGCAGCCAAGATAGGGCTAGCGGGGGGGCCGAGCAGTACTTC
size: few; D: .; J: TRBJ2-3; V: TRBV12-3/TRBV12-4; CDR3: CASSSGRADTQYF; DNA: TGTGCCAGCAGTTCCGGGCGAGCAGATACGCAGTATTTT
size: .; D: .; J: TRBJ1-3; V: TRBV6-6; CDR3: CASTHGGLGNTIYF; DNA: TGTGCCAGCACTCACGGGGGGCTTGGAAACACCATATATTTT
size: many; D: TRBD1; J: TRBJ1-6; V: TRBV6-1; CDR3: CASRTTGGGSPLHF; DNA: TGTGCCAGCAGGACGACAGGGGGAGGTTCACCCCTCCACTTT
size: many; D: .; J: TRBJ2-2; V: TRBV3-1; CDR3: CASSQNTGELFF; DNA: TGTGCCAGCAGCCAAAACACCGGGGAGCTGTTTTTT
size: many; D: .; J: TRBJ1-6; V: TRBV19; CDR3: CASSPRGGFGSPLHF; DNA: TGTGCCAGTAGTCCCCGAGGAGGGTTCGGCTCACCCCTCCACTTT
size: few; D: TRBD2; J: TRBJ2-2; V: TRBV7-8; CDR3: CASSFRLAVTGELFF; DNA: TGTGCCAGCAGCTTTCGACTAGCGGTCACCGGGGAGCTGTTTTTT
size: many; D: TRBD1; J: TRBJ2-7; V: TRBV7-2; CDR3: CASSLGDRGPSEQYF; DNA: TGTGCCAGCAGCTTAGGGGACAGGGGACCGAGCGAGCAGTACTTC